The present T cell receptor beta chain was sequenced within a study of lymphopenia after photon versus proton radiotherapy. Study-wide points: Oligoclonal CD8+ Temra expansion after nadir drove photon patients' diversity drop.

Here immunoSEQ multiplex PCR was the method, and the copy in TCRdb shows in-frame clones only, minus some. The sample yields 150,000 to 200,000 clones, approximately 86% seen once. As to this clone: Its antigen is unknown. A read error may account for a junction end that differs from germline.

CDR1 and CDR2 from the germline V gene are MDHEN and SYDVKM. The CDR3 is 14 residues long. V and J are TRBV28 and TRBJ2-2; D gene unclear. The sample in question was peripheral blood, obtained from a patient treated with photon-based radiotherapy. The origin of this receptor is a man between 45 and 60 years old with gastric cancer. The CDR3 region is CASSFGSNAGELFF. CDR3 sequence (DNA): TGTGCCAGCAGTTTTGGTTCGAACGCCGGGGAGCTGTTTTTT.